The T cell receptor beta chain described here comes from a study of technical replicates of blood from a few donors. With V trimmed by 4 bases and J by 0 bases, 9 bases remained unmatched. The CDR3 contains 18 residues. The germline CDR1 and CDR2 sequences are SGHNT and YYREEE (reference sequence). Repertoires were generated with immunoSEQ multiplex PCR, while TCRdb's copy carries only in-frame clones and drops some. The table shows around 90,000 clones, with approximately 94% occurring only once. The J gene is TRBJ2-7, the V gene TRBV5-4, with 14 positions matching TRBD2. This TCR came from a human donor in good health. The sequenced sample was T cells isolated from PBMCs. The CDR3 protein is CASSPPGLAGVSSYEQYF. Written as DNA, the CDR3 is TGTGCCAGCAGCCCCCCGGGACTAGCGGGAGTGAGCTCCTACGAGCAGTACTTC.